The 7 T cell receptor beta chains below all came from one sample that was sequenced in a study of early stage breast cancer tumors. TCRdb's table, derived via immunoSEQ multiplex PCR, lists solely in-frame clones and lacks some. The sample contains about 7,900 clones, more than 50% of which appear only once. Sequenced: breast tumor tissue. These receptors originate from a person between 65 and 79 years old with breast cancer.

V and J are TRBV30 and TRBJ1-1, with 7 nucleotides matching TRBD1. The J segment lost 4 bases and the V segment lost 5 bases, leaving 4 bases of the junction unmatched. The CDR3 has 12 amino acids. The V gene's germline CDR1 is GTSNPN and CDR2 SVGIG (reference sequence). CDR3 residues: CAWAGGITEAFF. DNA of the CDR3: TGTGCCTGGGCAGGGGGAATCACTGAAGCTTTCTTT.

CDR3 residues: CASSLAVSGINEQFF. DNA of the CDR3: TGCGCCAGCAGCTTGGCGGTGTCGGGGATAAATGAGCAGTTCTTC. The chain links TRBV5-1 to TRBJ2-1; D is perhaps TRBD2 (5 bases). V lost 0 bases, J lost 7 bases, and 14 bases lay in between. In germline, CDR1 is SGHRS, CDR2 YFSETQ. The CDR3 consists of 15 residues.

The chain is built from TRBV7-9 and TRBJ2-3, with D hard to call. The ends were cut back, 1 base at V and 9 bases at J, with 5 bases in the middle. The CDR3 totals 11 residues. Germline loops: CDR1 SEHNR, CDR2 FQNEAQ (reference sequence). CDR3 loop: CASSLGATQYF. CDR3 bases: TGTGCCAGCAGCTTAGGAGCGACGCAGTATTTT.

The chain couples TRBV21-1 to TRBJ1-1. TRBV21-1 is a known pseudogene. CDR3 length: 14 residues. This CDR3 reads CASSIQREGTEAFF. CDR3 sequence (DNA): TGTGCCAGCAGCATCCAGAGGGAGGGCACTGAAGCTTTCTTT.

The chain carries TRBV30 and TRBJ1-1; the D gene is possibly TRBD1 (5 bases). Trimming shortened V by 0 bases and J by 8 bases, and 13 bases separated the two germline ends. The CDR3 consists of 13 residues. Germline V lookup: CDR1 GTSNPN, CDR2 SVGIG (reference sequence). CDR3 sequence reads: CAWSVFSTAEAFF. CDR3 coding DNA: TGTGCCTGGAGTGTATTCTCGACAGCCGAAGCTTTCTTT.

The chain links TRBV4-3 to TRBJ2-3; 7 bases line up with TRBD2. The germline gives CDR1 LGHNA, CDR2 YSLEER. The length of the CDR3 is 15 residues. V lost 11 bases and J lost 4; bases outside the gene matches: 15. CDR3: CAGNPSGEEADTQYF. In DNA, the CDR3 is TGCGCCGGCAACCCCAGCGGGGAGGAAGCAGATACGCAGTATTTT.

The chain recombines TRBV28 with TRBJ1-2; 9 bases map to TRBD1. The junction had 3 bases not matched to a gene; V was cut back by 4 bases and J by 3 bases. The CDR3 has 14 residues. The germline V gene encodes CDR1 MDHEN and CDR2 SYDVKM. Here the CDR3 DNA reads TGTGCCAGCAGTTACAGGGGGCGAGACTATGGCTACACCTTC. Translated, it gives CASSYRGRDYGYTF.